One sample yielded the 7 T cell receptor beta chains listed below, sequenced in a study of shared clonotypes between healthy human individuals. TCRdb's copy holds only in-frame clones and misses some; the assay was immunoSEQ multiplex PCR. The sample consists of some 530,000 clones, roughly 80% of them appearing once. Specimen: PBMCs. The receptors here all came from a woman in her thirties or forties in good health. Some clones in this sample may be carry-over from other donors' samples.

This rearrangement joins TRBV30 to TRBJ1-4; no definite D call. The germline V and J ends were trimmed by 8 bases and 13 bases, with 23 bases remaining between them. Germline CDR1 reads GTSNPN; CDR2 reads SVGIG (reference sequence). The length of the CDR3 is 13 residues. CDR3 sequence reads: CATGRVGPKGLFF. The CDR3 DNA is TGTGCCACCGGGAGGGTTGGTCCGAAGGGACTGTTTTTT.

The chain carries TRBV7-2 and TRBJ2-5, with a weak D call TRBD1 (6 bases). The J call may be in error: the DNA end matches TRBJ2-7 better. CDR3 length: 15 amino acids. Germline V CDR1 and CDR2: SGHTA, FQGNSA. The CDR3 region has the DNA TGTGCCAGCAGCTTACCCTCAGGGGTCTCCTACGAGCAGTACTTC. Its protein is CASSLPSGVSYEQYF.

The chain links TRBV27 to TRBJ2-3; TRBD2 matches 11 bases. CDR3 size: 14 residues. Trimming took 10 bases from V and 2 from J; bases not matched to a gene: 5. Germline V gene data show CDR1 as MNHEY and CDR2 as SMNVEV (reference sequence). CDR3: CATLSGRDTDTQYF. DNA for the CDR3: TGTGCCACCCTTAGCGGGAGGGACACAGATACGCAGTATTTT.

The chain has TRBV15 and TRBJ2-7; 11 bases are shared with TRBD2. CDR1 is LNHNV, CDR2 YYDKDF, per germline (reference sequence). The trim removed 5 bases at V and 8 bases at J, leaving 23 bases unmatched. This CDR3 is built from 19 residues. CDR3 amino acids: CATSGRTSGPSRSQYQQYF. For the CDR3, the DNA is TGTGCCACCAGCGGACGGACTAGCGGGCCCTCAAGGTCCCAATATCAGCAGTACTTC.

This clone was detected many times. V is TRBV9 and J is TRBJ1-5; D is perhaps TRBD1 (5 bases). Trimming took off 4 bases at V and 7 bases at J, with 12 bases between the two ends. CDR1 is SGDLS and CDR2 is YYNGEE in the germline V gene. The CDR3 contains 13 residues. The CDR3 sequence is CASSLGGGQPQHF. DNA of the CDR3: TGTGCCAGCAGCCTGGGGGGAGGCCAGCCCCAGCATTTT. The full variable domain, rest sourced from reference TRBV9 and TRBJ1-5, is DSGVTQTPKHLITATGQRVTLRCSPRSGDLSVYWYQQSLDQGLQFLIQYYNGEERAKGNILERFSAQQFPDLHSELNLSSLELGDSALYFCASSLGGGQPQHFGDGTRLSIL.

This clone was seen just once. The V and J genes are TRBV29-1 and TRBJ2-1; D gene uncertain. The germline V gene encodes CDR1 SQVTM and CDR2 ANQGSEA. With 3 bases removed from V and 4 bases from J, the gap between germline ends came to 10 bases. This CDR3 is 13 amino acids long. The DNA for the CDR3 is TGCAGCGTTGACGGCGGAGATTACAATGAGCAGTTCTTC. This encodes CSVDGGDYNEQFF.

This clone was counted once. The V gene is TRBV7-2, the J gene TRBJ2-4, with D possibly TRBD1 on 5 matching bases. The CDR3 totals 14 residues. V was trimmed by 2 bases and J by 8 bases, leaving 13 bases between them. Germline V CDR1 and CDR2: SGHTA, FQGNSA. The CDR3 coding sequence is TGTGCCAGCAGCTTAAGGGCCAGGGAAGACATTCAGTACTTC. It translates to CASSLRAREDIQYF.